Listed below are T cell receptor beta chains from one sample, sequenced in a study of regulatory T cells in long-lasting Graves disease. TCRdb fed the multiplex PCR reads into MiXCR, producing one record per CDR3 protein. The sample consists of 400,000 to 550,000 distinct CDR3 sequences, about 15% of them appearing once. This sample was shared with a second study, whose subject was T cells in Graves' hyperthyroidism and ophthalmopathy.

The sequences come from peripheral blood mononuclear cells (PBMCs), collected at new diagnosis, from a patient treated with antithyroid drugs. These receptors were collected from a woman between 25 and 40 years old with Graves disease. Each CDR3 is given with its conserved first and last residue. Each record gives: V gene, CDR3 length, J gene, CDR3 protein.

TRBV6-1	18	TRBJ2-3	CASGSSGRARSSTDTQYF
TRBV6-2/TRBV6-3	16	TRBJ2-2	CASSYGTGFYTGELFF
TRBV27	19	TRBJ2-3	CASSVDNSGRAKMSDTQYF
TRBV6-1	13	TRBJ2-7	CASGSGYSYEQYF
TRBV4-1	13	TRBJ2-7	CASSQGNTYEQYF
TRBV4-1	14	TRBJ1-4	CASSQTGGVEKLFF
TRBV19	12	TRBJ2-5	CASQDGQETQYF
TRBV28	15	TRBJ1-6	CASNGGLAYNSPLHF
TRBV7-9	16	TRBJ2-1	CASSPPLAGARNEQFF
TRBV10-1	13	TRBJ2-1	CASSESDRGAQFF
TRBV24-1	15	TRBJ2-1	CATGLAGGGGNEQFF
TRBV3-1	17	TRBJ2-5	CASSQPRLAAEKETQYF
TRBV12-5	15	TRBJ1-1	CASGLVGGRGTEAFF
TRBV7-2	15	TRBJ2-5	CASSFRDPTRETQYF
TRBV7-2	11	TRBJ2-5	CASGEGETQYF
TRBV20-1	14	TRBJ2-1	CSATGTSSYNEQFF
TRBV5-1	17	TRBJ1-5	CASSPGQGLLSNQPQHF
TRBV13	15	TRBJ2-7	CASTFGLAAGNEQYF
TRBV20-1	14	TRBJ2-7	CSASSSQGLHEQYF
TRBV2	12	TRBJ2-7	CASSPTTYEQYF
TRBV18	14	TRBJ2-3	CASSRLPGSDTQYF
TRBV14	13	TRBJ1-5	CASSRGVNQPQHF
TRBV6-1	16	TRBJ2-1	CASSPGLAGLYNEQFF
TRBV6-5	17	TRBJ2-1	CASSHSEGGSSYNEQFF
TRBV2	13	TRBJ1-5	CASSEAWNQPQHF
TRBV9	20	TRBJ2-2	CASSVDPLTGGDLYTGELFF
TRBV24-1	13	TRBJ2-3	CATSDGVQGTQYF
TRBV18	14	TRBJ1-6	CASSLAGQGSPLHF
TRBV13	16	TRBJ2-5	CASSPPPGSRQETQYF
TRBV4-3	15	TRBJ1-5	CASSAQWTGGEPPHF
TRBV13	15	TRBJ2-5	CASSLEGLAGETQYF
TRBV7-9	15	TRBJ2-2	CASSLSLTGTGELFF